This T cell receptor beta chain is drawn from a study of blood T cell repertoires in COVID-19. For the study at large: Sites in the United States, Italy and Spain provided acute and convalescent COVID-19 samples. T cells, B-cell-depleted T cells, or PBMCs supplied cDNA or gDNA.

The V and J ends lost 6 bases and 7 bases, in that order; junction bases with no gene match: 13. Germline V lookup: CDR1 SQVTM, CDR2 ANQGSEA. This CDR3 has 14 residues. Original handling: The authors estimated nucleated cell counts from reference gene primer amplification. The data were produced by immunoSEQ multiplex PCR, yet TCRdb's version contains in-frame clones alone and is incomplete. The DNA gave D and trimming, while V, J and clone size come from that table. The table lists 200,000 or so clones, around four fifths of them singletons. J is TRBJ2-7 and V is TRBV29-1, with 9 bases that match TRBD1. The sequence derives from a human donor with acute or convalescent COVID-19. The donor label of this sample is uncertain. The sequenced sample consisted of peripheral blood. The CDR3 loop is CSVGPGQGAGEQYF. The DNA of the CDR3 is TGCAGCGTGGGACCGGGACAGGGAGCGGGGGAGCAGTACTTC.